The 17 T cell receptor beta chains listed next were all sequenced from one sample in a study of Ad26.COV2.S vaccination and SARS-CoV-2 variants. Treatment reported: over 15 received Ad26.COV2.S at low or high dose, single or two shots; about five received placebo; per-sample allocation not given. Day 63 after the first injection of vaccine or placebo was the sampling time. Some clones are missing from TCRdb's copy, which holds only in-frame ones; the method was immunoSEQ multiplex PCR. Among 380,000 or so clones, about 87% were seen once, and the ten largest hold 6.4%. The specimen comprised peripheral blood, sampled in a trial of Ad26.COV2.S vaccine versus placebo. All receptors derive from a person aged 18-65 years who received the Ad26.COV2.S COVID-19 vaccine or a placebo.

The rearrangement joins TRBV5-1 to TRBJ2-7; 11 bases align to TRBD1. Germline loops: CDR1 SGHRS, CDR2 YFSETQ. The CDR3 contains 16 residues. The ends lost 0 bases at V and 5 bases at J; junction bases unmatched: 7. The CDR3 sequence: CASSLAVGQGGHEQYF. The CDR3 DNA follows: TGCGCCAGCAGCTTGGCCGTGGGACAGGGGGGCCACGAGCAGTACTTC. Supplemented by reference TRBV5-1 and TRBJ2-7, the full variable domain reads KAGVTQTPRYLIKTRGQQVTLSCSPISGHRSVSWYQQTPGQGLQFLFEYFSETQRNKGNFPGRFSGRQFSNSRSEMNVSTLELGDSALYLCASSLAVGQGGHEQYFGPGTRLTVT.

This clone was counted a few times. The rearrangement joins TRBV19 to TRBJ2-5; D remains unclear. Germline CDR1 is LNHDA and CDR2 is SQIVND (reference sequence). The CDR3 totals 15 residues. The V end lost 5 bases, the J end lost 2 bases, and 15 bases lay between the germline ends. DNA of the CDR3: TGTGCCAGTAGTTTGACAATTGTCAGGCAAGAGACCCAGTACTTC. Protein: CASSLTIVRQETQYF.

This chain joins TRBV28 and TRBJ1-2; D remains unclear. Germline V lookup: CDR1 MDHEN, CDR2 SYDVKM. Between the trimmed V and J ends, which lost 3 bases and 7 bases, there was a span of 12 bases. This CDR3 has 13 residues. The CDR3 loop reads CASSLGSGGGYTF. CDR3 bases: TGTGCCAGCAGTTTGGGTTCAGGCGGTGGCTACACCTTC.

The chain employs TRBV5-1 and TRBJ1-4; D is undetermined. V shed 0 bases and J shed 8 bases, with 14 bases lying between them. Germline CDR1 is SGHRS and CDR2 is YFSETQ. The CDR3 consists of 15 residues. The chain's CDR3 is CASSLVGTPGEKLFF. CDR3 DNA sequence: TGCGCCAGCAGCTTGGTTGGCACCCCCGGGGAAAAACTGTTTTTT. Full variable domain (missing parts from reference TRBV5-1 and TRBJ1-4): KAGVTQTPRYLIKTRGQQVTLSCSPISGHRSVSWYQQTPGQGLQFLFEYFSETQRNKGNFPGRFSGRQFSNSRSEMNVSTLELGDSALYLCASSLVGTPGEKLFFGSGTQLSVL.

CDR3 DNA sequence: TGTGCTAGTGGTTTAAAGGGCGAGCAGTACTTC. Protein: CASGLKGEQYF. The chain is built from TRBV12-5 and TRBJ2-7; D remains ambiguous. The CDR3 has 11 residues. Germline values: CDR1 LGHNT, CDR2 FRNRAP. V shed 3 bases and J shed 6 bases, with 6 bases lying between them.

The rearrangement uses TRBV7-9 and TRBJ1-1; TRBD1 is a possible D gene (6 bases). The CDR3 spans 15 residues. V lost 3 bases to trimming and J lost 1 base, with 12 bases between them. Germline V gives CDR1 SEHNR, CDR2 FQNEAQ (reference sequence). The DNA for the CDR3 is TGTGCCAGCAGCTTCGCGGGGACAACGAACACTGAAGCTTTCTTT. This encodes CASSFAGTTNTEAFF.

V usage is TRBV5-1 and J usage is TRBJ1-1; D remains unclear. This CDR3 comprises 13 residues. The germline CDR1 and CDR2 sequences are SGHRS and YFSETQ. Trimming removed 2 bases at V and 0 bases at J, with 5 bases between. The CDR3 nucleotides read TGCGCCAGCAGCTTCGAGGTGAACACTGAAGCTTTCTTT. Translated, it gives CASSFEVNTEAFF.

The CDR3 DNA is TGCGCCAGCAGCCAGCTAGCGGGGGGGAGTTACGAGCAGTACTTC. Amino acids: CASSQLAGGSYEQYF. The chain is built from TRBV4-3 and TRBJ2-7; 12 positions agree with TRBD2. This CDR3 region has 15 residues. J was trimmed by 4 bases and V by 3 bases; bases with no gene match: 4. Per germline, CDR1 LGHNA and CDR2 YSLEER.

The chain uses TRBV25-1 and TRBJ2-3; 7 bases match TRBD1. Trimming took 7 bases from V and 2 from J; bases not matched to a gene: 9. Germline CDR1 MGHDK, CDR2 SYGVNS. The CDR3 runs 15 residues. In DNA, the CDR3 is TGTGCCAGCACTAGTCTACAGGGGATCACAGATACGCAGTATTTT. Encoded protein: CASTSLQGITDTQYF. The entire variable domain, with the rest obtained from reference TRBV25-1 and TRBJ2-3, is as follows: EADIYQTPRYLVIGTGKKITLECSQTMGHDKMYWYQQDPGMELHLIHYSYGVNSTEKGDLSSESTVSRIRTEHFPLTLESARPSHTSQYLCASTSLQGITDTQYFGPGTRLTVL.

V is TRBV10-3 and J is TRBJ2-1; no firm D call. The CDR3 spans 15 residues. V was shortened by 0 bases and J by 9 bases, with 15 bases between the two germline ends. CDR1 and CDR2 (germline): ENHRY, SYGVKD. CDR3: CAISESSVGVIEQFF. The CDR3, as DNA: TGTGCCATCAGTGAGTCAAGTGTTGGCGTCATTGAGCAGTTCTTC.

The J gene is TRBJ2-2, the V gene TRBV6-5, with D unresolved. The germline gives CDR1 MNHEY, CDR2 SVGAGI. This CDR3 has 15 amino acids. V lost 3 bases and J lost 1, with 9 bases in between. The CDR3 DNA sequence: TGTGCCAGCAGTTATCGGCCCAAGAACACCGGGGAGCTGTTTTTT. It codes for CASSYRPKNTGELFF.

The chain employs TRBV27 and TRBJ2-7; D is perhaps TRBD1 (8 bases). Trimming took 8 bases from V and 4 from J, leaving 15 bases between them. In germline, CDR1 is MNHEY, CDR2 SMNVEV (reference sequence). The CDR3 is made up of 13 amino acids. The DNA of the CDR3 is TGTGCCAGCGGAACAGGGGGGGGATACGAGCAGTACTTC. Protein product: CASGTGGGYEQYF.

The genes are TRBV9 and TRBJ2-1; 9 nucleotides match TRBD2. CDR1 is SGDLS and CDR2 is YYNGEE in the germline V gene. This CDR3 region has 17 residues. V gave up 0 bases and J gave up 1 base; unmatched junction bases: 5. The CDR3 nucleotides read TGTGCCAGCAGCGTAGGGGGCCTAGCGGGATCCTACAATGAGCAGTTCTTC. It yields the protein CASSVGGLAGSYNEQFF.

This sequence joins TRBV9 and TRBJ2-7; D is possibly TRBD2 (5 bases). Germline CDR1 is SGDLS and CDR2 is YYNGEE. This CDR3 contains 15 residues. V was cut by 3 bases and J by 3 bases, with 16 bases left in between. The CDR3 region has the DNA TGTGCCAGCAGCGCCGGACTCGACAACCTCTACGAGCAGTACTTC. It translates to CASSAGLDNLYEQYF.

The gene calls are TRBV19 and TRBJ1-1; TRBD1 might be the D (5 bases). CDR1 and CDR2 (germline): LNHDA, SQIVND (reference sequence). The V and J ends lost 8 bases and 4 bases respectively, with 14 bases between them. CDR3 length: 13 amino acids. DNA for the CDR3: TGTGCCAGTGGACCCAACGGGGGCACTGAAGCTTTCTTT. Translation: CASGPNGGTEAFF. Full variable domain (remainder filled in from reference TRBV19 and TRBJ1-1): DGGITQSPKYLFRKEGQNVTLSCEQNLNHDAMYWYRQDPGQGLRLIYYSQIVNDFQKGDIAEGYSVSREKKESFPLTVTSAQKNPTAFYLCASGPNGGTEAFFGQGTRLTVV.

The chain uses TRBV5-1 and TRBJ2-2; TRBD1 might be the D (5 bases). V was pared by 4 bases and J by 1 base, with 14 bases between. This CDR3 region has 16 residues. Germline CDR1 is SGHRS and CDR2 is YFSETQ. The CDR3 bases are TGCGCCAGCAGCCATCGGACAAGTAGGAACACCGGGGAGCTGTTTTTT. The encoded protein is CASSHRTSRNTGELFF. Looking up the rest from reference TRBV5-1 and TRBJ2-2 gives the full variable domain: KAGVTQTPRYLIKTRGQQVTLSCSPISGHRSVSWYQQTPGQGLQFLFEYFSETQRNKGNFPGRFSGRQFSNSRSEMNVSTLELGDSALYLCASSHRTSRNTGELFFGEGSRLTVL.

This chain connects TRBV5-1 to TRBJ2-6; D possibly corresponds to TRBD1 (7 bases). The CDR3 runs to 18 residues. V was clipped by 4 bases and J by 0 bases, with 17 bases between them. The V gene's germline CDR1 is SGHRS and CDR2 YFSETQ. The DNA for the CDR3 is TGCGCCAGCAGCACGCGGGACAGACCTCTCTCTGGGGCCAACGTCCTGACTTTC. Protein product: CASSTRDRPLSGANVLTF. Variable domain in full (rest from reference TRBV5-1 and TRBJ2-6): KAGVTQTPRYLIKTRGQQVTLSCSPISGHRSVSWYQQTPGQGLQFLFEYFSETQRNKGNFPGRFSGRQFSNSRSEMNVSTLELGDSALYLCASSTRDRPLSGANVLTFGAGSRLTVL.